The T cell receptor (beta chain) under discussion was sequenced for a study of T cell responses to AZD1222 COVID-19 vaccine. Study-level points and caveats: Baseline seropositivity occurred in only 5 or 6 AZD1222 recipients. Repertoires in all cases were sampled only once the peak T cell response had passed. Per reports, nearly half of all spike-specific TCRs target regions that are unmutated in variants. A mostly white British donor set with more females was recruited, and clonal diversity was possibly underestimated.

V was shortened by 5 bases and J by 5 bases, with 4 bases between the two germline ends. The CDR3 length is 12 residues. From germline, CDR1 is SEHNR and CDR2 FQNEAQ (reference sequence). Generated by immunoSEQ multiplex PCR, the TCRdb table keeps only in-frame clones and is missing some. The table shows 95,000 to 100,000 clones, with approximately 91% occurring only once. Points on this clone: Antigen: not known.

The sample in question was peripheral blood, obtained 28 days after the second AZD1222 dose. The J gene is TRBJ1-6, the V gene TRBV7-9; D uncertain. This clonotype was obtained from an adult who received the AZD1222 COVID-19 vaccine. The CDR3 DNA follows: TGTGCCAGCAGCAGGGATAATTCACCCCTCCACTTT. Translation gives CASSRDNSPLHF.